This T cell receptor (beta chain) was obtained from a study of response to subunit inactivated influenza vaccine. Overall study findings and caveats: Few new T cells, the authors suggested, are recruited by each seasonal influenza vaccination.

With regard to this clonotype: What it binds is unknown.

MiXCR, applied by TCRdb to the RT-PCR reads, yields one record per CDR3 protein. Of 600,000 to 700,000 distinct CDR3 sequences listed, 14% are singletons. Trimming took off 0 bases at V and 10 bases at J, with 19 bases between the two ends. CDR3 length equals 16 residues. Germline V gives CDR1 LGHNA, CDR2 YNFKEQ. This specimen was PBMCs from blood, taken about 14 days before vaccination. This TCR was recovered from a man aged 45-65 years who received an inactivated influenza vaccine. This sequence joins TRBV4-2 and TRBJ2-1; D uncertain. CDR3: CASSQEAYSKGLEQFF. Here the CDR3 DNA reads TGTGCCAGCAGCCAAGAGGCATACTCTAAAGGTTTAGAGCAGTTCTTC.